Presented here are 8 T cell receptor beta chains from one specimen sequenced in a study of T-cell memory formation after mild COVID-19. MiXCR was run by TCRdb on the 5' RACE reads, yielding one entry per CDR3 protein. The data show about 270,000 distinct CDR3 sequences, 15% to 20% seen once. What was sequenced was PBMCs or a T cell subset sorted from them (not recorded which). The receptors derive from a man younger than 35 who had mild COVID-19 (a few samples of this study predate the infection). Cell type and time point are not known.

The V call is TRBV6-5, the J call TRBJ1-2; TRBD1 might be the D (6 bases). Between the trimmed V and J ends, which lost 8 bases and 8 bases, there was a span of 15 bases. The CDR3 consists of 12 residues. Germline CDR1 MNHEY, CDR2 SVGAGI. In DNA, the CDR3 is TGTGCCAGCCGGGGGGCCGCGGGGGGCTACACCTTC. It specifies CASRGAAGGYTF.

Worth noting for this clonotype: The junction differs from germline at one of its ends, possibly a read error. The rearrangement joins TRBV7-2 to TRBJ2-3, with TRBD2 identical over 10 bases. Per germline, CDR1 SGHTA and CDR2 FQGNSA. This CDR3 spans 13 amino acids. The CDR3 protein is CASSENGAGGRDF. CDR3 bases: TGTGCCAGCAGCGAAAACGGAGCGGGGGGGAGGGACTTT.

V and J are TRBV6-2 or TRBV6-3 and TRBJ2-6, with D possibly matching TRBD2 (5 bases). V was trimmed by 0 bases and J by 0 bases, leaving 9 bases between them. The CDR3 is 17 amino acids. The germline V gene has CDR1 MNHEY and CDR2 SVGEGT. This chain's CDR3 is CASSYSLRDSGANVLTF. The CDR3 nucleotides are TGTGCCAGCAGTTACTCGCTGAGGGACTCTGGGGCCAACGTCCTGACTTTC.

There are many counts of this clonotype. The chain combines TRBV5-1 with TRBJ2-5, with D maybe TRBD1 (6 bases). Germline loops: CDR1 SGHRS, CDR2 YFSETQ. The CDR3 is made up of 12 amino acids. Between the trimmed V and J ends, which lost 7 bases and 5 bases, there was a span of 12 bases. The CDR3, as DNA: TGCGCCAGCGGCACAGGGCTGGAGACCCAGTACTTC. Amino acid sequence: CASGTGLETQYF. The full variable domain, its missing parts supplied by reference TRBV5-1 and TRBJ2-5, is KAGVTQTPRYLIKTRGQQVTLSCSPISGHRSVSWYQQTPGQGLQFLFEYFSETQRNKGNFPGRFSGRQFSNSRSEMNVSTLELGDSALYLCASGTGLETQYFGPGTRLLVL.

This clonotype has a handful of counts. The chain is built from TRBV29-1 and TRBJ1-3; D gene uncertain. There are 14 residues in the CDR3. With 7 bases removed from V and 4 bases from J, the gap between germline ends came to 17 bases. Germline V CDR1 and CDR2: SQVTM, ANQGSEA. The DNA for the CDR3 is TGCAGCGCCATTCTAGGGATGGGAGGAAACACCATATATTTT. This codes for CSAILGMGGNTIYF. Filled out from reference TRBV29-1 and TRBJ1-3, the complete variable domain reads SAVISQKPSRDICQRGTSLTIQCQVDSQVTMMFWYRQQPGQSLTLIATANQGSEATYESGFVIDKFPISRPNLTFSTLTVSNMSPEDSSIYLCSAILGMGGNTIYFGEGSWLTVV.

This clonotype was seen ten or more times. The gene calls are TRBV5-1 and TRBJ2-5, with D perhaps being TRBD1 or TRBD2 (6 bases each). Germline V gene data show CDR1 as SGHRS and CDR2 as YFSETQ. Trimming took off 2 bases at V and 1 base at J, with 12 bases between the two ends. The CDR3 runs to 15 residues. CDR3 protein: CASSLQGGFQETQYF. CDR3 DNA: TGCGCCAGCAGCTTACAGGGAGGTTTCCAAGAGACCCAGTACTTC.

This clonotype was seen a few times. V and J are TRBV5-1 and TRBJ1-1; D is perhaps TRBD1 (5 bases). Germline V gene data show CDR1 as SGHRS and CDR2 as YFSETQ. The germline V and J ends were trimmed by 4 bases and 3 bases, with 13 bases remaining between them. This CDR3 is built from 14 residues. CDR3 region: CASSPGGEDTEAFF. In DNA form, the CDR3 reads TGCGCCAGCAGCCCGGGGGGTGAGGACACTGAAGCTTTCTTT.

This clonotype has only a few counts. The V and J genes are TRBV5-1 and TRBJ2-3; TRBD2 aligns across 8 bases. The CDR3 is made up of 16 amino acids. Trimming cost V 0 bases and J 2 bases; bases outside gene matches: 5. The germline gives CDR1 SGHRS, CDR2 YFSETQ. The CDR3 DNA follows: TGCGCCAGCAGCTTGGTACTAGCGGCCCTCACAGATACGCAGTATTTT. This codes for CASSLVLAALTDTQYF.